This record covers a single T cell receptor (beta chain). The data stem from a study of blood T cell repertoires in COVID-19. On the study more broadly: The United States, Italy and Spain were the sources of the acute and convalescent COVID-19 samples. Sources were T cells, B-cell-depleted T cells, or PBMCs; the material itself was cDNA or gDNA.

This CDR3 has 13 amino acids. CDR1 is KGHSH and CDR2 is LQKENI in the germline V gene. V lost 3 bases to trimming and J lost 7 bases, with 9 bases between them. Original handling: Reference gene primers were amplified, and this amplification served to estimate nucleated cell counts. Clones were read by immunoSEQ multiplex PCR, and TCRdb kept only the in-frame ones, dropping some. The V and J calls and the clone size are those of that table, but D and trimming were determined from the DNA. The sample contains some 250,000 clones, 70% to 90% of which appear only once. The source of this sequence is a woman in her twenties or thirties who had recovered from COVID-19. Sequenced sample: peripheral blood. The V gene is TRBV18, the J gene TRBJ2-2; D perhaps matches TRBD1 (6 bases). The CDR3 region has the DNA TGTGCCAGCTCACCCTGGGACAACGGGGAGCTGTTTTTT. It codes for CASSPWDNGELFF.